This T cell receptor (beta chain) was captured by sequencing in a study of shared clonotypes between healthy human individuals. Only in-frame clones appear in the TCRdb table, and some are missing; sequencing was by immunoSEQ multiplex PCR. Of millions of clones in the sample, roughly 96% were seen once. Naive CD45RA+ and memory CD45RA-negative subsets were split from CD4+ cells. Trimming cost V 1 base and J 2 bases; bases outside gene matches: 5. The CDR3 length is 15 residues. Germline CDR1 reads SGHKS; CDR2 reads YYEKEE (reference sequence). General study results and limits: Incomplete sequencing of sorted subsets was indicated by rarefaction despite large depth.

Remarks on this clone: Antigen: not known.

The chain joins TRBV5-5 to TRBJ2-7, with 8 bases aligning to TRBD2. The clonotype originates from a man between 18 and 35 years old in good health. Sequenced sample: naive CD4+ T cells sorted from blood. The sample's subset: CD45RA+ positively selected. CDR3 protein: CASSLWAGGAYEQYF. CDR3 bases: TGTGCCAGCAGCTTGTGGGCGGGAGGAGCCTACGAGCAGTACTTC.